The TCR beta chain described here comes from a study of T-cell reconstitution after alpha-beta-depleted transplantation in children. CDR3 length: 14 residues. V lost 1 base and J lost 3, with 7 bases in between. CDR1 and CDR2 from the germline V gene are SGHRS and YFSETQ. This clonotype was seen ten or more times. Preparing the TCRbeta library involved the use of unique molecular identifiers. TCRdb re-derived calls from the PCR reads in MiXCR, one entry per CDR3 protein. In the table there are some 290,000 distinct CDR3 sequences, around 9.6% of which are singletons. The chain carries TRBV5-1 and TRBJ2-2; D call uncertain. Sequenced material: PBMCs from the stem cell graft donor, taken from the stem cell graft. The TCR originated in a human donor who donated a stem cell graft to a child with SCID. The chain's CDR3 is CASSLYTHTGELFF. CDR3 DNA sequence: TGCGCCAGCAGCTTGTACACCCACACCGGGGAGCTGTTTTTT.